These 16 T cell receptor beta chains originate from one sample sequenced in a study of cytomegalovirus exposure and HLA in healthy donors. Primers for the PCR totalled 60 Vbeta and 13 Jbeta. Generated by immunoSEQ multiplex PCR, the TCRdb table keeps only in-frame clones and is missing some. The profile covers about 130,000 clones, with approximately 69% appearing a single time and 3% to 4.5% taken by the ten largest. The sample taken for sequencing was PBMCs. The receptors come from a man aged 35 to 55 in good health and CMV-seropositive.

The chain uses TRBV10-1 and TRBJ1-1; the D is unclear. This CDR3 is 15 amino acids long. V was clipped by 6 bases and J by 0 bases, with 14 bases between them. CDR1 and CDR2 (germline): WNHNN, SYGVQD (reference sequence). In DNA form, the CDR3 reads TGCGCCAGCAGAGACGACCGGGGTTTGAACACTGAAGCTTTCTTT. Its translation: CASRDDRGLNTEAFF.

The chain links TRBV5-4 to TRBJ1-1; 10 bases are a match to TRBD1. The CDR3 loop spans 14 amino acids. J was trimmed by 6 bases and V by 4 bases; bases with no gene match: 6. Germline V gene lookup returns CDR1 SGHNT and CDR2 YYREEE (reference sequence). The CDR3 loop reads CASSQGQGRAEAFF. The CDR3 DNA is TGTGCCAGCAGCCAGGGACAGGGGAGGGCTGAAGCTTTCTTT.

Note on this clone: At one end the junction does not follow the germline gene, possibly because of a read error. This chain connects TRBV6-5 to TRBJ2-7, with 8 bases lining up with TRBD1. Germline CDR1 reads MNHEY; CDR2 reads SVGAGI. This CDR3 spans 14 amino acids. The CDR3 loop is CASSTTGGSFEQYF. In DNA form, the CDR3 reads TGTGCCAGCAGTACTACAGGGGGGTCCTTCGAGCAGTACTTC.

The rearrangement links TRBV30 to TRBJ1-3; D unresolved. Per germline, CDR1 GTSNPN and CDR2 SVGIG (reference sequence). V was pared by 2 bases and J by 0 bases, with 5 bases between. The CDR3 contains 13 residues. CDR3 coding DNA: TGTGCCTGGAGTTCAGGCTCTGGAAACACCATATATTTT. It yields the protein CAWSSGSGNTIYF. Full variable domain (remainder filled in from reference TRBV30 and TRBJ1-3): SQTIHQWPATLVQPVGSPLSLECTVEGTSNPNLYWYRQAAGRGLQLLFYSVGIGQISSEVPQNLSASRPQDRQFILSSKKLLLSDSGFYLCAWSSGSGNTIYFGEGSWLTVV.

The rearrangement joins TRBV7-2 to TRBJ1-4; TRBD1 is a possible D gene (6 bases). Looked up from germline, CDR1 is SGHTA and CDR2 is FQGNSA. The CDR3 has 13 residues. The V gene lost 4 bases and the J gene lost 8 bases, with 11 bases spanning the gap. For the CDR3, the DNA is TGTGCCAGCAGCTCATCAAGGGGGGAAAAACTGTTTTTT. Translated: CASSSSRGEKLFF.

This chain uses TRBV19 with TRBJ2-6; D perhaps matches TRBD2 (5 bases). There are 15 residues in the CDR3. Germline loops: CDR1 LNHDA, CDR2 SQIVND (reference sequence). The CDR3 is CAGSTSGSGANVLTF. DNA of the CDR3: TGTGCAGGGAGCACGTCTGGCTCTGGGGCCAACGTCCTGACTTTC. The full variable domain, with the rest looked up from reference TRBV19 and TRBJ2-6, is DGGITQSPKYLFRKEGQNVTLSCEQNLNHDAMYWYRQDPGQGLRLIYYSQIVNDFQKGDIAEGYSVSREKKESFPLTVTSAQKNPTAFYLCAGSTSGSGANVLTFGAGSRLTVL.

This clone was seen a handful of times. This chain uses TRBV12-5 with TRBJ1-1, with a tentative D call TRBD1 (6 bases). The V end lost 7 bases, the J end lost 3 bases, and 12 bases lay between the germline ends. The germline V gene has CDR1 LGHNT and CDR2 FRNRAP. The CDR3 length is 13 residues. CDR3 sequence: CASVRTVDTEAFF. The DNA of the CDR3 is TGTGCTAGTGTACGGACAGTTGACACTGAAGCTTTCTTT. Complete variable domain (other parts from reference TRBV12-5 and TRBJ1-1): DARVTQTPRHKVTEMGQEVTMRCQPILGHNTVFWYRQTMMQGLELLAYFRNRAPLDDSGMPKDRFSAEMPDATLATLKIQPSEPRDSAVYFCASVRTVDTEAFFGQGTRLTVV.

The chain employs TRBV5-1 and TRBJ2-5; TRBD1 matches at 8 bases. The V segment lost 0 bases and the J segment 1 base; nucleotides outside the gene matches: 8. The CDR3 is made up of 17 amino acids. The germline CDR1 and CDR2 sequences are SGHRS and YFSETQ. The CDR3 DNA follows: TGCGCCAGCAGCTTGGGCAGGGGGCCCATGCCCCAAGAGACCCAGTACTTC. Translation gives CASSLGRGPMPQETQYF.

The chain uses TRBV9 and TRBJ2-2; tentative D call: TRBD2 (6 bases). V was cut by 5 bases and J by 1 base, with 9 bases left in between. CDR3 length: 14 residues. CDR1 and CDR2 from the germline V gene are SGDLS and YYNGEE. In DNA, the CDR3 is TGTGCCAGCAGGGGCGGGATGAACACCGGGGAGCTGTTTTTT. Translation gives CASRGGMNTGELFF.

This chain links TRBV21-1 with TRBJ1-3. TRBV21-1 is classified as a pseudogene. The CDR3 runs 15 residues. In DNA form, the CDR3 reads TGTGCCAGCAGCAAGGCGGACTCGTCTGGAAACACCATATATTTT. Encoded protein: CASSKADSSGNTIYF.

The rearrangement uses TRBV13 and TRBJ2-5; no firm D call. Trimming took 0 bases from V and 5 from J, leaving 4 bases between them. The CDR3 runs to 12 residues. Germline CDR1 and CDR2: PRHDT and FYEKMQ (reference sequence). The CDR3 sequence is CASSLGRETQYF. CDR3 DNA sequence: TGTGCCAGCAGCTTAGGGCGGGAGACCCAGTACTTC.

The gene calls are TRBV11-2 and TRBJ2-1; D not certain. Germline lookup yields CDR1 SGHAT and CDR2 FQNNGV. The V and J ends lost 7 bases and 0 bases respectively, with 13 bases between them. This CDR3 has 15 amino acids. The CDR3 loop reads CASTVAISSYNEQFF. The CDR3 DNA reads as TGTGCCAGCACGGTCGCAATTAGCTCCTACAATGAGCAGTTCTTC.

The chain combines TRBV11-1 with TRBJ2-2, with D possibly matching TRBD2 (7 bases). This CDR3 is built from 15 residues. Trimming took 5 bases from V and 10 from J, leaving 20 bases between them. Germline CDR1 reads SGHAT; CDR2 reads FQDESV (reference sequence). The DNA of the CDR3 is TGTGCCAGCAGCCTCCGTGGGGGGGGGCAGAAGGAGCTGTTTTTT. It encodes CASSLRGGGQKELFF.

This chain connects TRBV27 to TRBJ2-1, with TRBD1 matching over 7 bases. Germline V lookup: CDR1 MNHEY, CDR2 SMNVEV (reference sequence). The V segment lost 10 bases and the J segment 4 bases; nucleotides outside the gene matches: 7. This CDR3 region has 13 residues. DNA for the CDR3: TGTGCCACCAGACAGGGACCTTACAATGAGCAGTTCTTC. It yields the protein CATRQGPYNEQFF.

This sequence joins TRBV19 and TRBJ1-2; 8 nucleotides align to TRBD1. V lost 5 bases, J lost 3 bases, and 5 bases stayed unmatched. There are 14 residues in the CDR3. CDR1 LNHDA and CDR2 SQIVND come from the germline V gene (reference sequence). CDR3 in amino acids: CASSSDREDYGYTF. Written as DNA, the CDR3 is TGTGCCAGTAGTTCGGACAGGGAGGACTATGGCTACACCTTC.

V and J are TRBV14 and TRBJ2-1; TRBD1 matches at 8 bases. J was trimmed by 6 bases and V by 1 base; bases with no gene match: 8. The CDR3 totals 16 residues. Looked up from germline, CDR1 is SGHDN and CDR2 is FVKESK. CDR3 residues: CASSQALRTGPNEQFF. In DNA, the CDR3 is TGTGCCAGCAGCCAAGCCCTCCGGACAGGGCCCAATGAGCAGTTCTTC.